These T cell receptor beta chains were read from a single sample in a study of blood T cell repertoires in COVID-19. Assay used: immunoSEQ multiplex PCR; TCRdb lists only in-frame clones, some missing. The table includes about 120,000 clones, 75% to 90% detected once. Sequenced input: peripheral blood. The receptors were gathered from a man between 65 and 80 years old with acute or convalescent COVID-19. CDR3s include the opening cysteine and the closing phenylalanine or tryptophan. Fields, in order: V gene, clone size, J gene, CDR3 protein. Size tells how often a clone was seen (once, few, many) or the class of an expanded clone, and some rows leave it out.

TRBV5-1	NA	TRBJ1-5	CASSFGGQTNQPQHF
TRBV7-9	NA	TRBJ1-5	CASSPARGNQPQHF
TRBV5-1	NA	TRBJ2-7	CASSFTSGGIEQYF
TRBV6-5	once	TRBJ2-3	CASSSTTGGLGDTQYF
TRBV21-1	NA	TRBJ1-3	CASSLRQGRSSGNTIYF
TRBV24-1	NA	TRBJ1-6	CATSASPRGSPLHF
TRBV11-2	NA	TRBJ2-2	CASTSYTGELFF
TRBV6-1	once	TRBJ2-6	CASSEQGAQSVLTF
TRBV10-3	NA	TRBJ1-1	CAISEYSGTVNTEAFF
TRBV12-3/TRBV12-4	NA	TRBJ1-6	CASSLETWSPLHF
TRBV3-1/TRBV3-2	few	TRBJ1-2	CASSQVRGAVGYTF
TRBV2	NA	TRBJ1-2	CASNSELNYGYTF
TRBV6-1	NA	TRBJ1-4	CAGQTNEKLFF
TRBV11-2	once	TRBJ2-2	CASSSSGSQTGELFF
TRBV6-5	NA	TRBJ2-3	CASSYSLATSTDTQYF